The T cell receptor beta chain under discussion was sequenced for a study of molecular identifiers for immune sequencing clone quantification. Study details: Replicate RNA from roughly 21,000 or 96,000 naive CD8 T cells formed five aliquots; four were sequenced. Study-level results: Shared barcodes on identical TCR molecules could underestimate the sizes of highly expanded clones.

Making the bulk TCR libraries relied on previously described methods and listed TCR primers. Each CDR3 protein gets one entry after TCRdb re-called the PCR reads with MiXCR. The sample has 600,000 to 650,000 distinct CDR3 sequences; about 20% are singletons. As CD8+CD4-CCR7+CD45RA+ cells, naive CD8 T cells were sorted. The CDR3 totals 15 residues. Looked up from germline, CDR1 is SGHTA and CDR2 is FQGNSA. V lost 5 bases to trimming and J lost 4 bases; unmatched junction nucleotides: 8. This clonotype was counted ten times or more. Its antigen is unknown. This TCR came from a human donor in good health. Some libraries in this study had Jurkat cell RNA spiked in. This chain uses TRBV7-2 with TRBJ1-1, with TRBD1 matching 9 bases. The sequenced sample was naive CD8+ T cells from blood, with Jurkat cell RNA spiked in. As to subset: FACS-sorted CD8+CD4-CCR7+CD45RA+ naive T cells. This chain's CDR3 is CASSPWTGALTEAFF. The CDR3 nucleotides read TGTGCCAGCAGCCCCTGGACAGGGGCCCTCACTGAAGCTTTCTTT.